Presented here are 5 T cell receptor beta chains from one specimen sequenced in a study of Ad26.COV2.S vaccination and SARS-CoV-2 variants. Profiled with immunoSEQ multiplex PCR; TCRdb holds only in-frame clones, not every one. The sample records 410,000 or so clones, over 75% being singletons. The treatment: over 15 received Ad26.COV2.S at low or high dose, single or two shots; roughly five received placebo; per-sample allocation not given. Samples were taken on day 63 after the first vaccine or placebo injection. This material consisted of peripheral blood, taken in a trial of Ad26.COV2.S vaccine versus placebo. The receptor source for this set is a person between 18 and 59 years old who received the Ad26.COV2.S COVID-19 vaccine or a placebo.

This sequence joins TRBV7-8 and TRBJ1-1; D is undetermined. CDR3 length: 12 residues. Trimming took off 3 bases at V and 1 base at J, with 3 bases between the two ends. The germline V gene has CDR1 SGHVS and CDR2 FQNEAQ. In DNA, the CDR3 is TGTGCCAGCAGCTTCGCGAACACTGAAGCTTTCTTT. Protein sequence: CASSFANTEAFF.

V is TRBV19 and J is TRBJ1-2; D not resolved. V lost 2 bases and J lost 2, with 12 bases in between. This CDR3 spans 15 amino acids. CDR1 and CDR2 (germline): LNHDA, SQIVND (reference sequence). CDR3 in DNA: TGTGCCAGTAGTATAAGTATTGCCAGAAACTATGGCTACACCTTC. Encoded protein: CASSISIARNYGYTF. The entire variable domain, with the rest obtained from reference TRBV19 and TRBJ1-2, is as follows: DGGITQSPKYLFRKEGQNVTLSCEQNLNHDAMYWYRQDPGQGLRLIYYSQIVNDFQKGDIAEGYSVSREKKESFPLTVTSAQKNPTAFYLCASSISIARNYGYTFGSGTRLTVV.

The chain uses TRBV12-3 or TRBV12-4 and TRBJ2-1, with a possible D match to TRBD2 (7 bases). There are 12 residues in the CDR3. With 5 bases removed from V and 8 bases from J, the gap between germline ends came to 10 bases. The CDR3 here is CASSTGGYEQFF. The CDR3 nucleotides are TGTGCCAGCAGTACGGGGGGCTATGAGCAGTTCTTC.

The chain couples TRBV9 to TRBJ2-1, with TRBD2 matching 7 bases. Germline V gives CDR1 SGDLS, CDR2 YYNGEE. This CDR3 is 15 amino acids long. V was pared by 2 bases and J by 6 bases, with 8 bases of the junction left unmatched. The CDR3 region has the DNA TGTGCCAGCAGCGTTGGGAGGGAGTTTGGCAATGAGCAGTTCTTC. Translation gives CASSVGREFGNEQFF.

The chain links TRBV19 to TRBJ1-3; no clear D gene. Germline V gives CDR1 LNHDA, CDR2 SQIVND (reference sequence). This CDR3 has 14 amino acids. V was trimmed by 5 bases and J by 1 base, leaving 9 bases between them. As DNA, the CDR3 is TGTGCCAGTAGTCTTACACCTTCTGGAAACACCATATATTTT. Its protein product is CASSLTPSGNTIYF. The full variable domain, its missing parts supplied by reference TRBV19 and TRBJ1-3, is DGGITQSPKYLFRKEGQNVTLSCEQNLNHDAMYWYRQDPGQGLRLIYYSQIVNDFQKGDIAEGYSVSREKKESFPLTVTSAQKNPTAFYLCASSLTPSGNTIYFGEGSWLTVV.